Listed here is a single TCR beta chain. What it binds is unknown. The data originate from a study of T cell repertoires in cytomegalovirus infection. Points from the study as a whole: The response measured ex vivo was dominated by TCR beta clonotypes (HLA-C-restricted and CMV-specific).

TCRdb reanalysed the reads using MiXCR and keeps one entry per CDR3 protein. The sample consists of roughly 100,000 distinct CDR3 sequences, under 55% of them appearing once. The TCR comes from a human donor in good health (CMV status not recorded). Some clones in this sample may be carry-over from other donors' samples. The sample consisted of CD8+ T cells from cultured PBMCs, taken from culture after CMV antigen stimulation.

The CDR3, as DNA: TGTGCCAGCAGCTTCCCACAGGGGGCCGTGGCGAACACTGAAGCTTTCTTT. The encoded protein is CASSFPQGAVANTEAFF. The rearrangement joins TRBV7-3 to TRBJ1-1, with 9 bases that match TRBD1. The CDR3 sequence is 17 residues long. In germline, CDR1 is SGHTA, CDR2 FQGTGA. V was pared by 3 bases and J by 1 base, with 9 bases of the junction left unmatched.